A selection of T cell receptor beta chains follows, all from one sample in a study of blood T cell repertoires in COVID-19. TCRdb keeps only in-frame clones here, not all; method: immunoSEQ multiplex PCR. The profile shows about 150,000 clones, around 87% of them singletons. Source material: peripheral blood. These receptors were collected from a man in his fifties with active COVID-19. CDR3s include the opening cysteine and the closing phenylalanine or tryptophan. Each record gives: CDR3 length, D gene, V gene, clone size, J gene, CDR3 DNA, CDR3 protein. A D gene is named only where the DNA matches it firmly. Clone sizes are given selectively: once, few, many, or a class where the clone is expanded.

>15|.|TRBV6-4|.|TRBJ2-1
TGTGCCAGCAGTCGGATCCCTAGTGGAATAGAATCGCAGTTCTTC
CASSRIPSGIESQFF
>13|.|TRBV10-2|.|TRBJ2-1
TGCGCCAGCACATCAGCGCTGTACAATGAGCAGTTCTTC
CASTSALYNEQFF
>17|TRBD2|TRBV6-6|.|TRBJ2-5
TGTGCCAGCAGCCGAAGCCGATTGCGGGGGGGCTTCGAGACCCAGTACTTC
CASSRSRLRGGFETQYF
>16|.|TRBV5-1|.|TRBJ2-5
TGCGCCAGCAGCTGGGGTGGGGGAGGATTCCAAGAGACCCAGTACTTC
CASSWGGGGFQETQYF
>15|.|TRBV18|.|TRBJ1-1
TGTGCCAGCTCACCACGCGGGGGGTGGGACACTGAAGCTTTCTTT
CASSPRGGWDTEAFF
>15|.|TRBV3-1/TRBV3-2|.|TRBJ1-4
TGTGCCAGCAGCCCCGGACAGACAAACAATGAAAAACTGTTTTTT
CASSPGQTNNEKLFF
>15|.|TRBV2|.|TRBJ2-2
TGTGCCAGCTCCCCCCCTAGCCGGAGCACCGGGGAGCTGTTTTTT
CASSPPSRSTGELFF
>18|.|TRBV6-6|.|TRBJ1-1
TGTGCCAGCAGACGAACCGGGACATCTCCTAAGCGGAGCACTGAAGCTTTCTTT
CASRRTGTSPKRSTEAFF
>19|.|TRBV19|once|TRBJ1-1
TGTGCCAGTAGGGCCATCGAAGGTCTGGGTTGGGGCATGAACACTGAAGCTTTCTTT
CASRAIEGLGWGMNTEAFF
>12|TRBD1|TRBV7-9|.|TRBJ2-1
TGTGCCAGCAGCCGGACAGGGTATGAGCAGTTCTTC
CASSRTGYEQFF
>12|.|TRBV12-3/TRBV12-4|.|TRBJ2-5
TGTGCCAGCCGGATGGAGGGGGAGACCCAGTACTTC
CASRMEGETQYF
>13|.|TRBV6-6|.|TRBJ2-3
TGTGCCAGCACTCCCGAGTTTCCAGATACGCAGTATTTT
CASTPEFPDTQYF
>15|.|TRBV10-3|.|TRBJ1-1
TGTGCCATCATGGGGGCCAGGGGCATGAACACTGAAGCTTTCTTT
CAIMGARGMNTEAFF
>14|.|TRBV4-1|.|TRBJ2-7
TGCGCCAGCAGCCAATGCAGAACCTCCTACGAGCAGTACTTC
CASSQCRTSYEQYF
>16|TRBD1|TRBV3-1/TRBV3-2|.|TRBJ2-7
TGTGCCAGCAGCCAAGGCCACAGGGGGTCCATTTACGAGCAGTACTTC
CASSQGHRGSIYEQYF
>17|TRBD1|TRBV18|.|TRBJ2-5
TGTGCCAGCTCACTCATTCCGGGACAGATGTATCAAGAGACCCAGTACTTC
CASSLIPGQMYQETQYF
>13|.|TRBV5-1|.|TRBJ1-4
TGCGCCAGCAGCACGGCAGGGAATGAAAAACTGTTTTTT
CASSTAGNEKLFF
>11|.|TRBV20-1|.|TRBJ2-7
TGCAGTGCGGGGACTTTATACGAGCAGTACTTC
CSAGTLYEQYF
>14|TRBD1|TRBV7-9|.|TRBJ2-7
TGTGCCAGCAGCTTTTCGACAGGGGATAACGAGCAGTACTTC
CASSFSTGDNEQYF
>13|.|TRBV12-3/TRBV12-4|.|TRBJ2-5
TGTGCCAGCAGCCCCCCGGTCCAAGAGACCCAGTACTTC
CASSPPVQETQYF
>15|TRBD2|TRBV6-6|.|TRBJ2-2
TGTGCCAGCAGTTACAGCGGGGGGGACACCGGGGAGCTGTTTTTT
CASSYSGGDTGELFF
>13|TRBD1|TRBV2|.|TRBJ1-2
TGTGCCAGCACCGGACAGGGAGGGTATGGCTACACCTTC
CASTGQGGYGYTF
>13|TRBD2|TRBV10-2|.|TRBJ2-3
TGCGCCAGCGGTGGTAGCGGGGCGGATACGCAGTATTTT
CASGGSGADTQYF
>15|TRBD1|TRBV2|.|TRBJ2-5
TGTGCCAGCAGTGGGGACAGGGGGTGGCGAGAGACCCAGTACTTC
CASSGDRGWRETQYF
>12|.|TRBV3-1/TRBV3-2|.|TRBJ2-2
TGTGCCAGCAGCCAAAATCGCGGGGAGCTGTTTTTT
CASSQNRGELFF
>14|.|TRBV9|.|TRBJ1-4
TGTGCCAGCAGCGTAGCGGGGGTTGGTGAAAAACTGTTTTTT
CASSVAGVGEKLFF
>14|.|TRBV6-2/TRBV6-3|.|TRBJ1-6
TGTGCCAGCAGTGGAGCACCCTATAATTCACCCCTCCACTTT
CASSGAPYNSPLHF
>16|TRBD1|TRBV19|.|TRBJ1-3
TGTGCCAGTAGCACGACAGGGGTTTTCTCTGGAAACACCATATATTTT
CASSTTGVFSGNTIYF
>13|.|TRBV28|.|TRBJ1-2
TGTGCCAGCAGTTTATATCCGAACTATGGCTACACCTTC
CASSLYPNYGYTF
>12|.|TRBV2|few|TRBJ1-4
TGTGCCAGCAGTGAAAGGGGAGAAAAACTGTTTTTT
CASSERGEKLFF